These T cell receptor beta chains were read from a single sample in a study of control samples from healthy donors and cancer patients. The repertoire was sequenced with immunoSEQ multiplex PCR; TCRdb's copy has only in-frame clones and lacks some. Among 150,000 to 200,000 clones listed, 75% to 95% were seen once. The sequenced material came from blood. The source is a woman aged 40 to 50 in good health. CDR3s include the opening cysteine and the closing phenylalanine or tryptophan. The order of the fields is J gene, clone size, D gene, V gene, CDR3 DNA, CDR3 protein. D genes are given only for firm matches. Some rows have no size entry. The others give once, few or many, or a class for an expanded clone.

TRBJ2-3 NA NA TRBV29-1 TGCAGCGTTGATGAGGGGGGGACAGATACGCAGTATTTT CSVDEGGTDTQYF
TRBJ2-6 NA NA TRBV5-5 TGTGCCAGCAGCCCGGGGTCTACTGGGGCCAACGTCCTGACTTTC CASSPGSTGANVLTF
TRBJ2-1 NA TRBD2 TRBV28 TGTGCCAGCAGGCGGGGGGGGTTTTACAATGAGCAGTTCTTC CASRRGGFYNEQFF
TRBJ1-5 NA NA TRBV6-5 TGTGCCAGCAGTTCTGGGACACGGGCACTTGAGCCCCAGCATTTT CASSSGTRALEPQHF
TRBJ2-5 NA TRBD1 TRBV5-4 TGTGCCAGCAGCTGGGGGACAGGGGTAGGAGAGACCCAGTACTTC CASSWGTGVGETQYF
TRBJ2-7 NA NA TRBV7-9 TGTGCCAGCAGCTTCTCGAGTGAGCAGTACTTC CASSFSSEQYF
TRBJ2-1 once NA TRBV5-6 TGTGCCAGCAGCTTGGGCATTAGCTCCTACAATGAGCAGTTCTTC CASSLGISSYNEQFF
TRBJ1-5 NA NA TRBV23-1 TGCGCCAGCAGTCAAGAAGGGAAAGATCAGCCCCAGCATTTT CASSQEGKDQPQHF
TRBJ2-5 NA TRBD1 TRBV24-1 TGTGCCACCAGTGACGGGGGACAGGGAGAAGAGACCCAGTACTTC CATSDGGQGEETQYF
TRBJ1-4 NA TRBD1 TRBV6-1 TGTGCCAGCAGTGCACCCCCCGGGACAGGGGGTAATGAAAAACTGTTTTTT CASSAPPGTGGNEKLFF
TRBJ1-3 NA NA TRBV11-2 TGTGCCAGCAGCTTAGGGAGCCCTGGAAACACCATATATTTT CASSLGSPGNTIYF
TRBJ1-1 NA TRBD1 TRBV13 TGTGCCAGCAGCTTAGAGGGTCTCGGTACAGGGGGGAACACTGAAGCTTTCTTT CASSLEGLGTGGNTEAFF
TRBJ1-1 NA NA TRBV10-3 TGTGCCATCAGTGCCCCTGGGAGTAGGACTGAAGCTTTCTTT CAISAPGSRTEAFF
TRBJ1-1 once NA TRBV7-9 TGTGCCAGCAGCCGCGGGAACCTTCAGGCTTTCTTT CASSRGNLQAFF
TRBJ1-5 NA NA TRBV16 TGTGCCAGCACCTCCGGAAGCAATCAGCCCCAGCATTTT CASTSGSNQPQHF
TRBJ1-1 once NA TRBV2 TGTGCCAGCAGTGATAGCAGGGGAAGCACTGAAGCTTTCTTT CASSDSRGSTEAFF
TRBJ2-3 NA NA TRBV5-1 TGCGCCAGCAGCGGGGACGGGGGGCCCCCACAAAGGCAGTATTTT CASSGDGGPPQRQYF
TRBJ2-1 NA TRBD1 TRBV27 TGTGCCAGCAGTTTGGGACAGGGGGGATACAATGAGCAGTTCTTC CASSLGQGGYNEQFF
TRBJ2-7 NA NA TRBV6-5 TGTGCCAGCCCCAAGAAACCTGCAGGTCTTGGCGAGCAGTACTTC CASPKKPAGLGEQYF
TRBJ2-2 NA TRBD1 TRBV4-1 TGCGCCAGCAGCCAACCCGGGCAGGACAGGGGGCCCAACACCGGGGAGCTGTTTTTT CASSQPGQDRGPNTGELFF
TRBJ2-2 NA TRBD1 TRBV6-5 TGTGCCAGCAGTCTACGGGACAGCCCCACCGGGGAGCTGTTTTTT CASSLRDSPTGELFF
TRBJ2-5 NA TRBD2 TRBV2 TGTGCCAGCTCAAAAACTAGCGGGGGGGAGACCCAGTACTTC CASSKTSGGETQYF
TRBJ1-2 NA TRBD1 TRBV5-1 TGCGCCAGCAGCGTATCCGGGACAGGGTTTGATGGCTACACCTTC CASSVSGTGFDGYTF
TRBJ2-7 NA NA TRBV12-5 TGTGCTAGTGTCGGTTATGGGGGCCACTCCTACGAGCAGTACTTC CASVGYGGHSYEQYF
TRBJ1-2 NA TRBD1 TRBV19 TGTGCCAGTAGTACCGAGGGACAGCTGCTTGGCTACACCTTC CASSTEGQLLGYTF
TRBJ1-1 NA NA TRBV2 TGTGCCAGCAGTGAGGGTCGGGGGAACACTGAAGCTTTCTTT CASSEGRGNTEAFF
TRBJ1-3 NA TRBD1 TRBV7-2 TGTGCCAGCAGCCAGGCACAGGGGGTAAACACCATATATTTT CASSQAQGVNTIYF
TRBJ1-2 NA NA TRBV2 TGTGCCAGCAGTGAAGTGGTAGGGGGAGGCTACACCTTC CASSEVVGGGYTF
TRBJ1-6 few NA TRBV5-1 TGCGCCAGCAGCTTCGTGGACAGCCTAAATTCACCCCTCCACTTT CASSFVDSLNSPLHF
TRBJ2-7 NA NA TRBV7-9 TGTGCCAGCAGCCACGATCCCCGTGGCGAGCAGTACTTC CASSHDPRGEQYF
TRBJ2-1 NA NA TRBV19 TGTGCCAGTAGTATAGTTTCGGGTTCAAATGAGCAGTTCTTC CASSIVSGSNEQFF
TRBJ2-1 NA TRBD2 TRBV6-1 TGTGCCAGCAGCGAAGAGTGGGAGGGCATTTCCTACAATGAGCAGTTCTTC CASSEEWEGISYNEQFF
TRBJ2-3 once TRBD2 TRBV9 TGTGCCAGCAGCGTCCTAGCGGGGGGTGATACGCAGTATTTT CASSVLAGGDTQYF